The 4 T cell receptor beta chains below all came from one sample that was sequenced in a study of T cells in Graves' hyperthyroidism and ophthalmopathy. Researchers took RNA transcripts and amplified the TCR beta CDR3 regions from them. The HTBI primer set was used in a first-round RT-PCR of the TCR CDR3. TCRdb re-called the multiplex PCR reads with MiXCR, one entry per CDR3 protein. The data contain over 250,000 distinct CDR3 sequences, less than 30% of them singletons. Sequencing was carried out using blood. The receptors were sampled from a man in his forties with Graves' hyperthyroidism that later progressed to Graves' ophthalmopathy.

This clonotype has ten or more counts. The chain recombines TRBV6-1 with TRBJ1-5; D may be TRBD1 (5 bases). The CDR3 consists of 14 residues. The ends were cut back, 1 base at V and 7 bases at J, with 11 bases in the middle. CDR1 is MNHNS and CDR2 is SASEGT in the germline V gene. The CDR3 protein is CASSEGQGRQPQHF. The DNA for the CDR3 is TGTGCCAGCAGTGAAGGGCAGGGAAGGCAGCCCCAGCATTTT.

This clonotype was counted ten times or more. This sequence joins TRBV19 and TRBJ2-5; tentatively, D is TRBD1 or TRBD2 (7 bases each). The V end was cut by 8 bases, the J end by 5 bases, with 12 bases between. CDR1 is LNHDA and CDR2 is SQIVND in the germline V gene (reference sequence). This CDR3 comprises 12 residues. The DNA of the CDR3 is TGTGCCAGTGGGAGGGGGCAGGAGACCCAGTACTTC. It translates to CASGRGQETQYF.

CDR3 sequence reads: CASNEGRIGELFF. The CDR3, as DNA: TGTGCCAGCAATGAGGGGCGTATCGGGGAGCTGTTTTTT. The rearrangement links TRBV4-2 to TRBJ2-2; D tentatively reads TRBD1 or TRBD2 (5 bases each). Trimming shortened V by 7 bases and J by 7 bases, and 13 bases separated the two germline ends. CDR1 and CDR2 from the germline V gene are LGHNA and YNFKEQ. CDR3 length: 13 amino acids.

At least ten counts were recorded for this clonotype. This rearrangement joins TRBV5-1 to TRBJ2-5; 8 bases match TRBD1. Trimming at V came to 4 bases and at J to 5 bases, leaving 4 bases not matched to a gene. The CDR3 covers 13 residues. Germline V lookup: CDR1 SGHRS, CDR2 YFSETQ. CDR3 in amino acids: CASSTWTGETQYF. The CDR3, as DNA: TGCGCCAGCAGCACGTGGACAGGGGAGACCCAGTACTTC.